The following is a T cell receptor beta chain sequence with its context. These data are taken from a study of T cells after yellow fever vaccination. Study context: Fractions of limited cellularity were prepared by means of SMART-Seq v4 Ultra Low Input.

The CDR3 loop spans 13 amino acids. V lost 7 bases and J lost 1, with 8 bases in between. Germline values: CDR1 SGHNT, CDR2 YYREEE (reference sequence). TCRdb passed the 5' RACE reads through MiXCR, listing each CDR3 protein once. The sample lists hundreds of thousands of distinct CDR3 sequences, around a fifth seen once, with about a sixth in the top ten. The material sequenced was PBMCs, taken more than 20 days after the first yellow fever vaccination. The origin of this receptor is a man between 18 and 29 years old who received the YFV17D yellow fever vaccine. The chain employs TRBV5-4 and TRBJ2-2; no firm D call. The DNA of the CDR3 is TGTGCCAGCTCAGGAGAGAACACCGGGGAGCTGTTTTTT. This encodes CASSGENTGELFF. Full variable domain (remainder filled in from reference TRBV5-4 and TRBJ2-2): ETGVTQSPTHLIKTRGQQVTLRCSSQSGHNTVSWYQQALGQGPQFIFQYYREEENGRGNFPPRFSGLQFPNYSSELNVNALELDDSALYLCASSGENTGELFFGEGSRLTVL.